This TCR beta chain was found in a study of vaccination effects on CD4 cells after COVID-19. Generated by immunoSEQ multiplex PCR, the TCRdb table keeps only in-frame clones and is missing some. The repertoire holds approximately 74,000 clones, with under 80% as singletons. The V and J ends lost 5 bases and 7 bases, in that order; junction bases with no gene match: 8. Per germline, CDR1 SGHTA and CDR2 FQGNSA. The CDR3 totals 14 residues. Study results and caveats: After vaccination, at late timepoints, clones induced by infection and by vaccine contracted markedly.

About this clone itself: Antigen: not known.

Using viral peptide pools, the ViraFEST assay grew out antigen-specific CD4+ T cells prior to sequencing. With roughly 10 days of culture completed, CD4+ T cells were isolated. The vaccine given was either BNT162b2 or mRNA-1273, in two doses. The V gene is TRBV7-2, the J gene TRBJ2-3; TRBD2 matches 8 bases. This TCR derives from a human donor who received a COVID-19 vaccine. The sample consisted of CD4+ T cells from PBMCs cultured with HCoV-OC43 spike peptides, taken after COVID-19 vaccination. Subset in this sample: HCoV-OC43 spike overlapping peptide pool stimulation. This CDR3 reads CASSPQSGGYTQYF. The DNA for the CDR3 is TGTGCCAGCAGCCCACAAAGCGGGGGATATACGCAGTATTTT.